The 9 T cell receptor beta chains in this list originate from one sample, sequenced in a study of neurological immune-mediated disorders. TCRdb re-called the 5' RACE reads with MiXCR, one entry per CDR3 protein. The sample includes 20,000 to 30,000 distinct CDR3 sequences, less than 2.5% of them seen just once. What was sequenced was PBMCs. The receptors were gathered from a woman aged 45-59 years with multiple sclerosis.

The chain links TRBV15 to TRBJ2-7; unclear D gene. V was clipped by 3 bases and J by 0 bases, with 9 bases between them. Germline values: CDR1 LNHNV, CDR2 YYDKDF (reference sequence). CDR3 length: 14 amino acids. CDR3 amino acids: CATSRGQGSYEQYF. The CDR3, as DNA: TGTGCCACCAGCAGGGGCCAAGGCTCCTACGAGCAGTACTTC.

This clonotype was seen repeatedly, ten times or more. The chain has TRBV18 and TRBJ2-5; 7 nucleotides line up with TRBD1. This CDR3 has 14 amino acids. V lost 4 bases, J lost 0 bases, and 2 bases stayed unmatched. The germline gives CDR1 KGHSH, CDR2 LQKENI. The CDR3 loop is CASSRDSYQETQYF. The CDR3 coding sequence is TGTGCCAGCTCACGGGACAGCTACCAAGAGACCCAGTACTTC.

Many counts were recorded for this clonotype. J is TRBJ1-3 and V is TRBV4-1; D remains unclear. Germline CDR1 is MGHRA and CDR2 is YSYEKL. V was cut by 0 bases and J by 5 bases, with 11 bases left in between. The CDR3 extends over 15 amino acids. The CDR3 nucleotides read TGCGCCAGCAGCCAAGATTCGAACGCTAGAAACACCATATATTTT. It translates to CASSQDSNARNTIYF.

This clonotype was seen a few times. The J gene is TRBJ2-1, the V gene TRBV20-1; the match to TRBD2 covers 12 bases. The CDR3 covers 14 residues. Per the germline V gene, CDR1 is DFQATT and CDR2 is SNEGSKA (reference sequence). J gave up 6 bases and V 8 bases, and 8 bases lay outside the gene matches. The DNA of the CDR3 is TGCAGTCCGAGACTAGCGGGAGAACTCAATGAGCAGTTCTTC. It yields the protein CSPRLAGELNEQFF.

The chain is built from TRBV3-1 and TRBJ2-7, with D perhaps given as TRBD1 or TRBD2 (6 bases each). V gave up 1 base and J gave up 3 bases, with 10 bases separating them. The CDR3 contains 14 residues. The germline V gene encodes CDR1 LGHDT and CDR2 YNNKEL (reference sequence). CDR3: CASSQVGGLYEQYF. The CDR3 DNA is TGTGCCAGCAGCCAAGTCGGGGGCCTCTACGAGCAGTACTTC.

In this sample, this clonotype turned up many times. The chain recombines TRBV12-3 or TRBV12-4 with TRBJ2-3; TRBD2 might be the D (5 bases). V shed 3 bases and J shed 5 bases, with 9 bases lying between them. The CDR3 has 13 amino acids. This chain's CDR3 is CASSFFGVDTQYF. The DNA of the CDR3 is TGTGCCAGCAGTTTCTTCGGGGTAGATACGCAGTATTTT.

At least ten counts were recorded for this clonotype. J is TRBJ1-2 and V is TRBV6-5; 10 positions agree with TRBD1. Germline CDR1 reads MNHEY; CDR2 reads SVGAGI. J gave up 7 bases and V 2 bases, and 4 bases lay outside the gene matches. This CDR3 has 14 residues. CDR3 loop: CASSYRDRGRGYTF. The CDR3 DNA sequence: TGTGCCAGCAGTTACAGGGACAGGGGCCGTGGCTACACCTTC.

The table lists this clonotype with many counts. This rearrangement joins TRBV6-2 or TRBV6-3 to TRBJ2-7, with D uncertain. Germline V gene sequence: CDR1 MNHEY, CDR2 SVGEGT. The CDR3 contains 14 residues. Trimming took 4 bases from V and 1 from J, leaving 11 bases between them. This chain's CDR3 is CASSSATPSYEQYF. The CDR3 nucleotides read TGTGCCAGCAGTTCGGCGACACCTTCCTACGAGCAGTACTTC.

This clonotype was seen repeatedly, ten times or more. The CDR3 bases are TGCGCCAGCAGCTTAAGAGGGGATAGCAATCAGCCCCAGCATTTT. This gives the protein CASSLRGDSNQPQHF. This chain joins TRBV5-1 and TRBJ1-5, with D possibly matching TRBD1 (5 bases). The CDR3 consists of 15 residues. The germline V and J ends were trimmed by 2 bases and 0 bases, with 9 bases remaining between them. CDR1 SGHRS and CDR2 YFSETQ come from the germline V gene.